The 20 T cell receptor beta chains below all came from one sample that was sequenced in a study of Ad26.COV2.S vaccination and SARS-CoV-2 variants. The treatment here: roughly 19 received Ad26.COV2.S at low or high dose, single or two shots; about 5 received placebo; per-sample allocation not given. Collection of the samples took place on day 63 after the first injection of vaccine or placebo. Profiling relied on immunoSEQ multiplex PCR, and the TCRdb table lists in-frame clones only, not all of them. The sample lists approximately 360,000 clones, 83% seen once, with about 8% in the top ten. The specimen comprised peripheral blood, sampled in a trial of Ad26.COV2.S vaccine versus placebo. Receptor source: a person between 18 and 65 years old who received the Ad26.COV2.S COVID-19 vaccine or a placebo.

V gene TRBV9 combines with J gene TRBJ2-3; TRBD2 matches at 7 bases. Trimming cost V 1 base and J 2 bases; bases outside gene matches: 4. This CDR3 has 15 residues. Germline V gene sequence: CDR1 SGDLS, CDR2 YYNGEE. This CDR3 is CASSVWAGDTDTQYF. The CDR3 region has the DNA TGTGCCAGCAGCGTATGGGCGGGGGACACAGATACGCAGTATTTT.

The chain uses TRBV27 and TRBJ1-1; TRBD1 matches 7 bases. The J segment lost 6 bases and the V segment lost 5 bases, leaving 9 bases of the junction unmatched. The germline V gene has CDR1 MNHEY and CDR2 SMNVEV (reference sequence). This CDR3 has 14 amino acids. CDR3 sequence (DNA): TGTGCCAGCAGTACTTCAGAGGGGGCCTCTGAAGCTTTCTTT. Encoded protein: CASSTSEGASEAFF.

This clone came up a few times. This chain joins TRBV18 and TRBJ1-2; D is undetermined. The CDR3 is made up of 12 amino acids. V was clipped by 8 bases and J by 5 bases, with 12 bases between them. Per the germline V gene, CDR1 is KGHSH and CDR2 is LQKENI. DNA for the CDR3: TGTGCCAGCCTCACTGAGACGTATGGCTACACCTTC. It yields the protein CASLTETYGYTF.

The V gene is TRBV3-1 (or the pseudogene TRBV3-2), the J gene TRBJ2-2; D gene unclear. This CDR3 is 12 amino acids long. Germline V gene data show CDR1 as LGHDT and CDR2 as YNNKEL (reference sequence). V gave up 4 bases and J gave up 3 bases, with 3 bases separating them. The CDR3 sequence: CASSPYTGELFF. The CDR3 coding sequence is TGTGCCAGCAGCCCTTACACCGGGGAGCTGTTTTTT.

This clone was observed a handful of times. V and J are TRBV2 and TRBJ2-6; D is unresolved. This CDR3 spans 15 amino acids. V dropped 7 bases and J dropped 0 bases, with 10 bases sitting between them. Germline V gene data show CDR1 as SNHLY and CDR2 as FYNNEI. CDR3 residues: CASNRDASGANVLTF. CDR3 sequence (DNA): TGTGCCAGCAACAGAGACGCCTCTGGGGCCAACGTCCTGACTTTC.

J is TRBJ2-7 and V is TRBV2; TRBD1 matches 7 bases. With V trimmed by 6 bases and J by 0 bases, 5 bases remained unmatched. CDR1 is SNHLY, CDR2 FYNNEI, per germline. CDR3 size: 14 residues. The CDR3 is CASRVGTASYEQYF. CDR3 DNA sequence: TGTGCCAGCAGGGTCGGGACAGCCTCCTACGAGCAGTACTTC.

The V and J genes are TRBV29-1 and TRBJ2-3, with D tentatively TRBD1 (6 bases). The CDR3 is 13 residues long. Germline V gene data show CDR1 as SQVTM and CDR2 as ANQGSEA. V shed 5 bases and J shed 2 bases, with 11 bases lying between them. The CDR3, as DNA: TGCAGCGTTAGTGGACAGTTCACAGATACGCAGTATTTT. It specifies CSVSGQFTDTQYF.

Written as DNA, the CDR3 is TGTGCCAGCAGTTTAGCGGCCAAATACGAGCAGTACTTC. Its translation is CASSLAAKYEQYF. The rearrangement links TRBV12-3 or TRBV12-4 to TRBJ2-7; no definite D call. The CDR3 has 13 residues. V lost 0 bases, J lost 4 bases, and 7 bases lay in between.

This chain joins TRBV7-2 and TRBJ2-7; D is unclear. Germline CDR1 is SGHTA and CDR2 is FQGNSA. The germline V and J ends were trimmed by 6 bases and 0 bases, with 15 bases remaining between them. The CDR3 is 15 residues long. The CDR3 sequence: CASRDQRELSYEQYF. CDR3 nucleotides: TGTGCCAGCAGAGACCAGCGCGAGCTCTCCTACGAGCAGTACTTC.

This clone is a singleton in its sample. The same CDR3 arises from other DNA sequences in this sample as well. This sequence joins TRBV29-1 and TRBJ2-6; D gene uncertain. Looked up from germline, CDR1 is SQVTM and CDR2 is ANQGSEA. Deletions cut 1 base from V and 4 bases from J, with 5 bases between. This CDR3 is built from 13 residues. In DNA, the CDR3 is TGCAGCGTTGAAGGGGCCGGGGCCAACGTCCTGACTTTC. Translated, it gives CSVEGAGANVLTF.

This clone has a single count. The rearrangement links TRBV2 to TRBJ2-7; the D gene is possibly TRBD1 (6 bases). Germline CDR1 is SNHLY and CDR2 is FYNNEI. There are 14 residues in the CDR3. Trimming shortened V by 7 bases and J by 4 bases, and 17 bases separated the two germline ends. The CDR3 coding sequence is TGTGCCAGCACCAAGATGGGACACCTTTACGAGCAGTACTTC. Translation gives CASTKMGHLYEQYF.

The chain combines TRBV18 with TRBJ2-7; the match to TRBD1 covers 9 bases. V dropped 8 bases and J dropped 7; count of bases not matched to a gene: 15. Germline CDR1 is KGHSH and CDR2 is LQKENI. CDR3 length: 15 residues. CDR3 sequence: CASDLGGQGRSEQYF. CDR3 DNA sequence: TGTGCCAGCGACCTCGGGGGACAGGGCCGCTCGGAGCAGTACTTC.

In regard to this clone: Different DNA sequences within this sample yield the same CDR3. The chain carries TRBV9 and TRBJ2-2; D unresolved. Trimming pared 0 bases from V and 1 base from J, leaving 4 bases between. The CDR3 has 14 amino acids. Germline-derived CDR1 and CDR2 are SGDLS and YYNGEE. DNA for the CDR3: TGTGCCAGCAGCGTAGGGGGGAACACCGGGGAGCTGTTTTTT. It specifies CASSVGGNTGELFF. The whole variable domain, remainder taken from reference TRBV9 and TRBJ2-2, is DSGVTQTPKHLITATGQRVTLRCSPRSGDLSVYWYQQSLDQGLQFLIQYYNGEERAKGNILERFSAQQFPDLHSELNLSSLELGDSALYFCASSVGGNTGELFFGEGSRLTVL.

The V call is TRBV6-5, the J call TRBJ2-3; 8 bases line up with TRBD1. Germline lookup yields CDR1 MNHEY and CDR2 SVGAGI. The J segment lost 1 base and the V segment lost 6 bases, leaving 6 bases of the junction unmatched. The CDR3 has 15 residues. The DNA for the CDR3 is TGTGCCAGCAGAGCAACAGGGGGAGGCACAGATACGCAGTATTTT. Its translation is CASRATGGGTDTQYF.

The chain uses TRBV6-1 and TRBJ2-7; D not certain. The germline gives CDR1 MNHNS, CDR2 SASEGT. V lost 0 bases and J lost 4, with 4 bases in between. This CDR3 is built from 12 residues. The CDR3 protein is CASSEARYEQYF. The CDR3 coding sequence is TGTGCCAGCAGTGAAGCGAGGTACGAGCAGTACTTC.

This rearrangement joins TRBV11-2 to TRBJ2-1, with 7 bases aligning to TRBD2. CDR3 length: 16 amino acids. After removal of 1 base from V and 9 bases from J, the junction contained 12 bases not matched to a gene. Germline assignment: CDR1 SGHAT and CDR2 FQNNGV. CDR3 sequence (DNA): TGTGCCAGCAGCTTAGCCCCTATGGCGGGGGTGGCTGAGCAGTTCTTC. Protein sequence: CASSLAPMAGVAEQFF.

The chain joins TRBV9 to TRBJ2-3; D not certain. Trimming took 3 bases from V and 2 from J, leaving 7 bases between them. Germline loops: CDR1 SGDLS, CDR2 YYNGEE. The CDR3 totals 13 residues. In DNA, the CDR3 is TGTGCCAGCAGCGCTGACACCACAGATACGCAGTATTTT. It encodes CASSADTTDTQYF.

This rearrangement joins TRBV5-1 to TRBJ2-3; the match to TRBD1 covers 10 bases. Germline V gene data show CDR1 as SGHRS and CDR2 as YFSETQ. The CDR3 totals 14 residues. V lost 6 bases and J lost 3; bases outside the gene matches: 4. In nucleotides, the CDR3 is TGCGCCAGCACCAGACAGGGGGCAACAGATACGCAGTATTTT. It is translated as CASTRQGATDTQYF.

The genes are TRBV5-5 and TRBJ1-6; the D gene is possibly TRBD1 (5 bases). This CDR3 is built from 13 residues. CDR1 and CDR2 from the germline V gene are SGHKS and YYEKEE (reference sequence). The V end was cut by 1 base, the J end by 10 bases, with 9 bases between. CDR3 loop: CASSLPGTSPLHF. CDR3 in DNA: TGTGCCAGCAGCTTGCCCGGGACCTCACCCCTCCACTTT. Full variable domain (remainder filled in from reference TRBV5-5 and TRBJ1-6): DAGVTQSPTHLIKTRGQQVTLRCSPISGHKSVSWYQQVLGQGPQFIFQYYEKEERGRGNFPDRFSARQFPNYSSELNVNALLLGDSALYLCASSLPGTSPLHFGNGTRLTVT.

V and J are TRBV27 and TRBJ2-7, with a weak D call TRBD1 (6 bases). The CDR3 sequence is 13 residues long. Looked up from germline, CDR1 is MNHEY and CDR2 is SMNVEV (reference sequence). V lost 2 bases and J 3 bases, leaving 8 bases between the germline ends. This CDR3 is CASSLGTNYEQYF. The CDR3 DNA reads TGTGCCAGCAGTTTAGGGACAAACTACGAGCAGTACTTC.